These 26 T cell receptor beta chains were all obtained from the same sample, sequenced in a study of blood T cell repertoires in COVID-19. The method was immunoSEQ multiplex PCR; TCRdb's version includes in-frame clones alone and lacks a portion of them. The sample lists over 250,000 clones; roughly 86% were seen once. Sequencing was performed on PBMCs or T cells enriched from blood (not recorded which). The receptor source for this set is a woman aged 25 to 39 who had recovered from COVID-19.

The rearrangement links TRBV2 to TRBJ1-5; 8 bases agree with TRBD1. The CDR3 covers 13 residues. The J segment lost 5 bases and the V segment lost 8 bases, leaving 5 bases of the junction unmatched. Germline V gene sequence: CDR1 SNHLY, CDR2 FYNNEI. The CDR3 loop is CASCRGPDQPQHF. In DNA, the CDR3 is TGTGCCAGCTGCAGGGGGCCTGATCAGCCCCAGCATTTT.

This clone showed up just a few times. The J gene is TRBJ1-2, the V gene TRBV13; 8 bases fit TRBD1. The ends lost 5 bases at V and 5 bases at J; junction bases unmatched: 10. The CDR3 is 15 amino acids. The germline V gene encodes CDR1 PRHDT and CDR2 FYEKMQ (reference sequence). CDR3 residues: CASSHRDRQLYGYTF. As DNA, the CDR3 is TGTGCCAGCAGCCACCGGGACAGGCAACTTTATGGCTACACCTTC.

V and J are TRBV14 and TRBJ2-3; 7 bases map to TRBD1. The junction had 7 bases not matched to a gene; V was cut back by 4 bases and J by 0 bases. From germline, CDR1 is SGHDN and CDR2 FVKESK. CDR3 length equals 16 residues. CDR3 DNA sequence: TGTGCCAGCAGCCTTCTGACAGGGTATAGCACAGATACGCAGTATTTT. It specifies CASSLLTGYSTDTQYF.

The chain has TRBV6-5 and TRBJ1-1; D is unresolved. CDR3 length equals 13 residues. Germline assignment: CDR1 MNHEY and CDR2 SVGAGI. The V end lost 6 bases, the J end lost 4 bases, and 12 bases lay between the germline ends. CDR3 protein: CASSLLSTTEAFF. The CDR3 nucleotides read TGTGCCAGCAGCCTACTCTCCACCACTGAAGCTTTCTTT.

The chain employs TRBV11-2 and TRBJ1-3; no firm D call. The germline V gene has CDR1 SGHAT and CDR2 FQNNGV. Trimming removed 3 bases at V and 0 bases at J, with 6 bases between. The CDR3 totals 14 residues. The CDR3 DNA sequence: TGTGCCAGCAGCTTGCAGCGCTCTGGAAACACCATATATTTT. Translation: CASSLQRSGNTIYF.

This chain uses TRBV28 with TRBJ1-1; D not resolved. With 5 bases removed from V and 1 base from J, the gap between germline ends came to 11 bases. The CDR3 runs 14 residues. Germline CDR1 MDHEN, CDR2 SYDVKM. CDR3: CASSPHSGNTEAFF. DNA of the CDR3: TGTGCCAGCAGTCCTCATTCGGGGAACACTGAAGCTTTCTTT.

The rearrangement uses TRBV3-1 (or the pseudogene TRBV3-2) and TRBJ1-6; 9 bases align to TRBD1. V lost 2 bases, J lost 1 base, and 18 bases stayed unmatched. Germline V gene data show CDR1 as LGHDT and CDR2 as YNNKEL (reference sequence). The length of the CDR3 is 22 residues. CDR3 protein: CASSQRRRDRDFGGSYNSPLHF. CDR3 nucleotides: TGTGCCAGCAGCCAACGTAGGCGGGACAGGGATTTCGGGGGGTCCTATAATTCACCCCTCCACTTT.

This clone was seen just once. The CDR3 protein is CAWSFRGLPQGSLHF. As DNA, the CDR3 is TGTGCCTGGAGCTTCAGGGGACTACCCCAGGGTTCCCTCCACTTT. The chain joins TRBV30 to TRBJ1-6, with D perhaps TRBD1 (6 bases). V lost 3 bases, J lost 14 bases, and 23 bases lay in between. The CDR3 is 15 residues long. Germline V gene data show CDR1 as GTSNPN and CDR2 as SVGIG (reference sequence). Filled out from reference TRBV30 and TRBJ1-6, the complete variable domain reads SQTIHQWPATLVQPVGSPLSLECTVEGTSNPNLYWYRQAAGRGLQLLFYSVGIGQISSEVPQNLSASRPQDRQFILSSKKLLLSDSGFYLCAWSFRGLPQGSLHFGNGTRLTVT.

This chain connects TRBV28 to TRBJ1-3; D is undetermined. This CDR3 has 14 residues. V was cut by 2 bases and J by 0 bases, with 5 bases left in between. Looked up from germline, CDR1 is MDHEN and CDR2 is SYDVKM. CDR3 DNA: TGTGCCAGCAGTTTACTAATCTCTGGAAACACCATATATTTT. This encodes CASSLLISGNTIYF.

The chain employs TRBV5-1 and TRBJ2-5, with a weak D call TRBD1 (6 bases). Germline loops: CDR1 SGHRS, CDR2 YFSETQ. The CDR3 sequence is 16 residues long. V was clipped by 5 bases and J by 0 bases, with 17 bases between them. The CDR3 nucleotides are TGCGCCAGCAGATCCCCGGACAGAACCTACCAAGAGACCCAGTACTTC. This translates into CASRSPDRTYQETQYF.

This clone has only one observation. The chain employs TRBV9 and TRBJ1-3; D is undetermined. This CDR3 has 17 amino acids. The V end lost 3 bases, the J end lost 1 base, and 17 bases lay between the germline ends. Germline-derived CDR1 and CDR2 are SGDLS and YYNGEE. The CDR3 protein is CASSANPEGWSGNTIYF. For the CDR3, the DNA is TGTGCCAGCAGCGCGAACCCGGAGGGTTGGTCTGGAAACACCATATATTTT.

The chain carries TRBV19 and TRBJ2-3; tentative D call: TRBD2 (7 bases). The V and J ends lost 5 bases and 0 bases respectively, with 15 bases between them. The CDR3 loop spans 16 amino acids. Germline V lookup: CDR1 LNHDA, CDR2 SQIVND (reference sequence). CDR3 sequence: CASSPGGRGSTDTQYF. The DNA for the CDR3 is TGTGCCAGTAGTCCCGGGGGGCGGGGGAGCACAGATACGCAGTATTTT.

This clone is a singleton in its sample. The chain couples TRBV15 to TRBJ2-7; 7 bases match TRBD2. The trim removed 3 bases at V and 0 bases at J, leaving 2 bases unmatched. Per the germline V gene, CDR1 is LNHNV and CDR2 is YYDKDF (reference sequence). The CDR3 covers 14 residues. The CDR3 is CATSRGGDSYEQYF. The CDR3 DNA follows: TGTGCCACCAGCAGGGGAGGGGACTCCTACGAGCAGTACTTC.

This clone was seen once. The rearrangement uses TRBV7-2 and TRBJ1-2; possibly TRBD1 for D (5 bases). Looked up from germline, CDR1 is SGHTA and CDR2 is FQGNSA. The CDR3 has 14 residues. The ends were cut back, 5 bases at V and 4 bases at J, with 14 bases in the middle. CDR3 in DNA: TGTGCCAGCAGCCTGCAGGGAATCCTCTATGGCTACACCTTC. Translation: CASSLQGILYGYTF.

This clone was recorded once. V usage is TRBV7-6 and J usage is TRBJ2-7; D ambiguous. Germline CDR1 reads SGHVS; CDR2 reads FNYEAQ. The CDR3 has 11 amino acids. With 2 bases removed from V and 6 bases from J, the gap between germline ends came to 5 bases. CDR3 protein: CASSLNSEQYF. In DNA form, the CDR3 reads TGTGCCAGCAGCTTAAACAGCGAGCAGTACTTC.

V gene TRBV24-1 combines with J gene TRBJ1-1; maybe TRBD1 (5 bases). The CDR3 covers 15 residues. Trimming removed 4 bases from V and 4 bases from J, with 15 bases in between. CDR1 and CDR2 (germline): KGHDR, SFDVKD. CDR3 bases: TGTGCCACCAGTGACCGGACACAGCCGGGCACTGAAGCTTTCTTT. It translates to CATSDRTQPGTEAFF.

The chain is built from TRBV19 and TRBJ1-6; 9 positions match TRBD1. The V segment lost 5 bases and the J segment 10 bases; nucleotides outside the gene matches: 6. The CDR3 runs to 14 residues. Germline loops: CDR1 LNHDA, CDR2 SQIVND (reference sequence). The DNA for the CDR3 is TGTGCCAGTAGTCGTAGGGACAGGGACTCACCCCTCCACTTT. Amino acid sequence: CASSRRDRDSPLHF.

The CDR3 nucleotides are TGTGCCAGCAGCTTAGGATACAGGGGGGATACGCAGTATTTT. It codes for CASSLGYRGDTQYF. V gene TRBV7-8 combines with J gene TRBJ2-3, with TRBD1 matching 8 bases. With 1 base clipped from V and 6 bases from J, the junction kept 3 bases outside the gene matches. CDR1 is SGHVS and CDR2 is FQNEAQ in the germline V gene. The CDR3 consists of 14 residues.

The rearrangement links TRBV7-2 to TRBJ2-1; weak D call: TRBD1 (6 bases). The CDR3 is 15 residues long. V was trimmed by 1 base and J by 2 bases, leaving 9 bases between them. The germline V gene has CDR1 SGHTA and CDR2 FQGNSA. CDR3 protein: CASSLDGTTYNEQFF. The CDR3 region has the DNA TGTGCCAGCAGCTTAGACGGGACAACCTACAATGAGCAGTTCTTC.

V and J are TRBV7-2 and TRBJ1-2; 10 positions agree with TRBD1. Germline loops: CDR1 SGHTA, CDR2 FQGNSA. The CDR3 totals 16 residues. J lost 6 bases, V lost 2 bases, and 9 bases had no gene match. CDR3 coding DNA: TGTGCCAGCAGCTTATTTAGTCTAGGGACAGGGGATGGCTACACCTTC. Translated: CASSLFSLGTGDGYTF.

The chain recombines TRBV28 with TRBJ1-6; the match to TRBD1 covers 8 bases. The germline gives CDR1 MDHEN, CDR2 SYDVKM. This CDR3 spans 17 amino acids. V lost 6 bases, J lost 0 bases, and 7 bases stayed unmatched. The CDR3 bases are TGTGCCAGCAGCCCTGGACAGGGAAACTCCTATAATTCACCCCTCCACTTT. Protein sequence: CASSPGQGNSYNSPLHF.

The chain recombines TRBV7-2 with TRBJ1-6; TRBD1 agrees at 8 bases. Per germline, CDR1 SGHTA and CDR2 FQGNSA. The CDR3 has 17 residues. The V and J ends lost 1 base and 7 bases, in that order; junction bases with no gene match: 9. As DNA, the CDR3 is TGTGCCAGCAGCTTAGGCGGGACAGGAGCCCCCAATTCACCCCTCCACTTT. This codes for CASSLGGTGAPNSPLHF.

This clone has more than one count but fewer than ten. DNA for the CDR3: TGTGCCAGTAGGACAGGGCTTGGCCAGCCCCAGCATTTT. Encoded protein: CASRTGLGQPQHF. This chain uses TRBV19 with TRBJ1-5; 7 positions agree with TRBD1. CDR3 length: 13 amino acids. The germline V gene has CDR1 LNHDA and CDR2 SQIVND (reference sequence). J was trimmed by 7 bases and V by 6 bases; bases with no gene match: 6.

The V call is TRBV19, the J call TRBJ2-7, with D possibly matching TRBD1 (6 bases). The V and J ends lost 3 bases and 2 bases respectively, with 11 bases between them. Germline values: CDR1 LNHDA, CDR2 SQIVND (reference sequence). The CDR3 is 14 residues long. CDR3 amino acids: CASSMRGSAYEQYF. The CDR3 nucleotides are TGTGCCAGTAGTATGAGGGGGTCTGCCTACGAGCAGTACTTC.

The chain employs TRBV10-3 and TRBJ1-1, with no clear D. Germline CDR1 is ENHRY and CDR2 is SYGVKD. The V gene lost 7 bases and the J gene lost 3 bases, with 12 bases spanning the gap. The CDR3 extends over 13 amino acids. CDR3 protein: CAINHDGDTEAFF. The DNA for the CDR3 is TGTGCCATCAACCATGACGGAGACACTGAAGCTTTCTTT.

This clone was detected a few times. V usage is TRBV9 and J usage is TRBJ1-3; 7 bases match TRBD1. This CDR3 contains 19 residues. CDR1 SGDLS and CDR2 YYNGEE come from the germline V gene. V lost 3 bases, J lost 0 bases, and 15 bases stayed unmatched. The CDR3 loop is CASSARQGNYLFSGNTIYF. The CDR3 DNA is TGTGCCAGCAGCGCCCGACAGGGAAACTACCTTTTCTCTGGAAACACCATATATTTT. Complete variable domain (other parts from reference TRBV9 and TRBJ1-3): DSGVTQTPKHLITATGQRVTLRCSPRSGDLSVYWYQQSLDQGLQFLIQYYNGEERAKGNILERFSAQQFPDLHSELNLSSLELGDSALYFCASSARQGNYLFSGNTIYFGEGSWLTVV.